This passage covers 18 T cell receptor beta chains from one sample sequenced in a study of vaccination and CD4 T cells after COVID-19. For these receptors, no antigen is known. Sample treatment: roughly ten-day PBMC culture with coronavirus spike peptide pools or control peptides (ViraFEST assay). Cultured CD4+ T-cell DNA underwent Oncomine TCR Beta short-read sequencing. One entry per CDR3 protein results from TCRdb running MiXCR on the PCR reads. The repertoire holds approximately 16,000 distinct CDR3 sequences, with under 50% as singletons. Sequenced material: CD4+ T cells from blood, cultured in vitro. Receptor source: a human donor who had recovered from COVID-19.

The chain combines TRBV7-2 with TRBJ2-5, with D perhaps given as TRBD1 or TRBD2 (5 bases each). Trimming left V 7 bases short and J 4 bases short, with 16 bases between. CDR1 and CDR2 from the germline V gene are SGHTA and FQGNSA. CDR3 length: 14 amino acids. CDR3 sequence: CASIPSGRGETQYF. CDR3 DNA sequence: TGTGCCAGCATCCCTTCGGGGCGTGGAGAGACCCAGTACTTC.

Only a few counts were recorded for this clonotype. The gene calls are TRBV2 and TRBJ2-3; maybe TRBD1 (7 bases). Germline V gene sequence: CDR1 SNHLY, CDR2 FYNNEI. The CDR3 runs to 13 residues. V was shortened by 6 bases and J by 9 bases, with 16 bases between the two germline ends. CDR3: CASRQGRDYTQYF. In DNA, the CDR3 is TGTGCCAGCAGACAGGGGCGGGATTACACGCAGTATTTT.

CDR3 sequence (DNA): TGTGCCAGCAGCCGAGGGGGGGGTACTTCCTACGAGCAGTACTTC. It codes for CASSRGGGTSYEQYF. The rearrangement uses TRBV7-2 and TRBJ2-7; D is possibly TRBD2 (7 bases). With 5 bases removed from V and 1 base from J, the gap between germline ends came to 15 bases. CDR3 length equals 15 residues. Germline loops: CDR1 SGHTA, CDR2 FQGNSA.

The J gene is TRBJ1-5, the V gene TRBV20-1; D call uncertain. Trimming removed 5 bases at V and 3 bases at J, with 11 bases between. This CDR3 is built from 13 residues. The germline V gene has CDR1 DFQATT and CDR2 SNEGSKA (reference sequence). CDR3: CSAGYRINQPQHF. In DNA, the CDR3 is TGCAGTGCTGGCTATAGGATCAATCAGCCCCAGCATTTT.

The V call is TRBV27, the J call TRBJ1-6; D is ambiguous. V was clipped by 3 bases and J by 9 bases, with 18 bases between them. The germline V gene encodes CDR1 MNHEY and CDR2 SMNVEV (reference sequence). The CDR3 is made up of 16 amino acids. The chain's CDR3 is CASSFSSLTEISPLHF. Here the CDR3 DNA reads TGTGCCAGCAGTTTCTCCTCACTTACCGAAATTTCACCCCTCCACTTT.

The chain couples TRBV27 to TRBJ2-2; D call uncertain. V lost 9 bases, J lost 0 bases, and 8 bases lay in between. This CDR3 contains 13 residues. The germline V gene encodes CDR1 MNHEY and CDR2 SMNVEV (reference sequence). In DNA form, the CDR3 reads TGTGCCAGTCTTACATCGAACACCGGGGAGCTGTTTTTT. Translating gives CASLTSNTGELFF.

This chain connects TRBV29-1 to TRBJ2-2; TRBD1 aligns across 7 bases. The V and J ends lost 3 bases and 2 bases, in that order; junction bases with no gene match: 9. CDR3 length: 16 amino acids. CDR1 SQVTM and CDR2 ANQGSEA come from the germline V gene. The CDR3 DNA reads TGCAGCGTTGAGGGAATGACAGGGTTAAACACCGGGGAGCTGTTTTTT. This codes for CSVEGMTGLNTGELFF.

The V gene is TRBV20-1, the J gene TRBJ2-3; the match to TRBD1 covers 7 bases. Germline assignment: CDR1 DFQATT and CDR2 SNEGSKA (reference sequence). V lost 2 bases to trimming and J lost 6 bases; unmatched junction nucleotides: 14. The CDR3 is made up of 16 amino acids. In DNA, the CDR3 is TGCAGTGCTAGACACCGGGACAGCCCGTCTGTTGATACGCAGTATTTT. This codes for CSARHRDSPSVDTQYF.

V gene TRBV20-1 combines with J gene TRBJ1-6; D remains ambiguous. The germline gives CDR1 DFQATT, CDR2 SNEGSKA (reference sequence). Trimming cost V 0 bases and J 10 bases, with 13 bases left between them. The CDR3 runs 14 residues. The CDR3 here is CSARDPPSRSPLHF. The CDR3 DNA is TGCAGTGCTAGAGATCCCCCTTCAAGGTCACCCCTCCACTTT.

CDR3 bases: TGTGCCAGCAGCTCCGGACAGGGTCATCAGCCCCAGCATTTT. Its protein product is CASSSGQGHQPQHF. The V and J genes are TRBV28 and TRBJ1-5; 8 bases are shared with TRBD1. CDR3 size: 14 residues. The germline gives CDR1 MDHEN, CDR2 SYDVKM. V shed 6 bases, J shed 5 bases, and the junction held 6 bases outside the gene matches.

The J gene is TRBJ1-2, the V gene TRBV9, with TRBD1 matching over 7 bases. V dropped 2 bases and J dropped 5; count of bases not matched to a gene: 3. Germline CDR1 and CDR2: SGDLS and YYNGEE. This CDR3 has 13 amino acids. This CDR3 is CASSVSTGYGYTF. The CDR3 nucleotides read TGTGCCAGCAGCGTTTCGACAGGGTATGGCTACACCTTC.

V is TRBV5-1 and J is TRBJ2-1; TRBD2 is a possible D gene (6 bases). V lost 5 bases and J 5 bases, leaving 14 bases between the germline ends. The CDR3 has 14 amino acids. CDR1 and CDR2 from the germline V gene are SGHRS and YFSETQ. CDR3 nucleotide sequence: TGCGCCAGCAGTCAACTAGCAGGAGACAATGAGCAGTTCTTC. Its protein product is CASSQLAGDNEQFF.

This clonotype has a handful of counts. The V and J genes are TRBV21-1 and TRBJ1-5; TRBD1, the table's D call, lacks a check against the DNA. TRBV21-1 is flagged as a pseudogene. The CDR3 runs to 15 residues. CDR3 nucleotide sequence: TGTGCCAGCAGCCTGCCTAGGACAGACAATCAGCCCCAGCATTTT. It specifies CASSLPRTDNQPQHF.

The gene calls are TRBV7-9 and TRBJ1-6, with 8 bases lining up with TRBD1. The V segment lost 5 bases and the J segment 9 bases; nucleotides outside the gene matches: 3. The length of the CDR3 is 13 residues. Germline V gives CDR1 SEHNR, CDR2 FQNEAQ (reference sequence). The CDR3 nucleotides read TGTGCCAGCAGCCCAGGGGGCTTTTCACCCCTCCACTTT. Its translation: CASSPGGFSPLHF.

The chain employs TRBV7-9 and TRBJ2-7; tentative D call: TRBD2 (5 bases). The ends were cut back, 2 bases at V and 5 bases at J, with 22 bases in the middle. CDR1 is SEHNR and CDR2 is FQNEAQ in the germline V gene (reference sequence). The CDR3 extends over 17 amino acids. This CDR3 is CASSLFAPSGRGDEQYF. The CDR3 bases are TGTGCCAGCAGCTTATTTGCGCCATCGGGGAGAGGAGACGAGCAGTACTTC.

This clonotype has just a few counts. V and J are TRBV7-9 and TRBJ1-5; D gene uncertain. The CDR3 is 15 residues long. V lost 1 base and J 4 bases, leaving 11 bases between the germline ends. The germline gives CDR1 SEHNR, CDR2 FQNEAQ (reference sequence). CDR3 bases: TGTGCCAGCAGCTTAGGGTCTCGGGAGAATCAGCCCCAGCATTTT. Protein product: CASSLGSRENQPQHF.

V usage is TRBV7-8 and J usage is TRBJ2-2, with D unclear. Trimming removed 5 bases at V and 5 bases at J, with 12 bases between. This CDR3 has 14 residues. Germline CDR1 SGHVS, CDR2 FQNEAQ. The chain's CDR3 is CASSAEDLTGELFF. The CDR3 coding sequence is TGTGCCAGCAGCGCAGAAGACCTAACCGGGGAGCTGTTTTTT.

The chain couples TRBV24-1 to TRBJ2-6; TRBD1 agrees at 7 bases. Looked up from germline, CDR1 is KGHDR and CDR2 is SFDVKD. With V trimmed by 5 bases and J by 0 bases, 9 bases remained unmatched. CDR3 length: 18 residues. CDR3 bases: TGTGCCACCAGTGGCCCCGAGGACAGGCACTCTGGGGCCAACGTCCTGACTTTC. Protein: CATSGPEDRHSGANVLTF.